Below are 25 T cell receptor beta chains sequenced from a single sample in a study of blood T cell repertoires in COVID-19. Assay used: immunoSEQ multiplex PCR; TCRdb lists only in-frame clones, some missing. The sample lists about 250,000 clones; approximately 88% were seen once. The material sequenced was peripheral blood. The receptors derive from a woman aged 40 to 55 who had recovered from COVID-19.

This clone was observed once. This chain uses TRBV30 with TRBJ1-5, with 8 bases identical to TRBD1. Germline CDR1 is GTSNPN and CDR2 is SVGIG (reference sequence). The ends lost 2 bases at V and 2 bases at J; junction bases unmatched: 5. There are 15 residues in the CDR3. The CDR3 sequence: CAWSRTGLGNQPQHF. The DNA for the CDR3 is TGTGCCTGGAGTAGGACAGGGTTGGGCAATCAGCCCCAGCATTTT. Supplemented by reference TRBV30 and TRBJ1-5, the full variable domain reads SQTIHQWPATLVQPVGSPLSLECTVEGTSNPNLYWYRQAAGRGLQLLFYSVGIGQISSEVPQNLSASRPQDRQFILSSKKLLLSDSGFYLCAWSRTGLGNQPQHFGDGTRLSIL.

This clone has only a few counts. The V and J genes are TRBV6-5 and TRBJ2-7; the match to TRBD1 covers 8 bases. J lost 2 bases, V lost 5 bases, and 5 bases had no gene match. Per the germline V gene, CDR1 is MNHEY and CDR2 is SVGAGI. The CDR3 sequence is 14 residues long. The CDR3, as DNA: TGTGCCAGCAGTCCGGACAGGGCTACCTACGAGCAGTACTTC. This codes for CASSPDRATYEQYF.

The chain joins TRBV10-3 to TRBJ1-1, with D perhaps matching TRBD1 (5 bases). CDR1 and CDR2 from the germline V gene are ENHRY and SYGVKD. Trimming pared 9 bases from V and 0 bases from J, leaving 17 bases between. This CDR3 is 15 amino acids long. CDR3 sequence: CAMSKQAGMNTEAFF. As DNA, the CDR3 is TGTGCCATGTCAAAACAGGCAGGGATGAACACTGAAGCTTTCTTT.

V usage is TRBV14 and J usage is TRBJ2-3, with 9 bases lining up with TRBD2. V lost 1 base, J lost 6 bases, and 5 bases stayed unmatched. Germline V gene data show CDR1 as SGHDN and CDR2 as FVKESK. The CDR3 runs 15 residues. The CDR3 DNA reads as TGTGCCAGCAGCCAAGTCGGGACTAGCTGGGATACGCAGTATTTT. The encoded protein is CASSQVGTSWDTQYF.

CDR3 coding DNA: TGTGCCAGCTCACTACAGGGCGATTTCTATGGCTACACCTTC. This translates into CASSLQGDFYGYTF. This chain links TRBV18 with TRBJ1-2, with D maybe TRBD1 (6 bases). With 4 bases removed from V and 4 bases from J, the gap between germline ends came to 13 bases. The CDR3 runs 14 residues. Germline V gives CDR1 KGHSH, CDR2 LQKENI.

This clone has more than one count but fewer than ten. This chain links TRBV2 with TRBJ1-1; 7 nucleotides agree with TRBD1. This CDR3 contains 12 residues. Germline lookup yields CDR1 SNHLY and CDR2 FYNNEI. The ends lost 6 bases at V and 6 bases at J; junction bases unmatched: 4. Written as DNA, the CDR3 is TGTGCCAGCAGACCGACAGGGCCTGAAGCTTTCTTT. It is translated as CASRPTGPEAFF.

This chain joins TRBV7-7 and TRBJ2-3; 11 nucleotides align to TRBD2. Germline loops: CDR1 SSHAT, CDR2 FNYEAQ (reference sequence). Unmatched junction bases numbered 1, after V lost 5 bases and J lost 0 bases. This CDR3 comprises 15 residues. The CDR3 region has the DNA TGTGCCAGCAGCCGGACTAGCGGGAGCACAGATACGCAGTATTTT. Translated: CASSRTSGSTDTQYF.

The J gene is TRBJ2-3, the V gene TRBV4-1, with 11 bases identical to TRBD2. This CDR3 is 15 amino acids long. Trimming took 4 bases from V and 2 from J; bases not matched to a gene: 2. Germline V gene lookup returns CDR1 MGHRA and CDR2 YSYEKL. CDR3 region: CASSRLAGITDTQYF. The CDR3 coding sequence is TGCGCCAGCAGCCGACTAGCGGGGATCACAGATACGCAGTATTTT.

In DNA, the CDR3 is TGTGCCAGCGGAAGGCAGGGCGAGGATACGCAGTATTTT. Its translation: CASGRQGEDTQYF. The chain has TRBV18 and TRBJ2-3; possibly TRBD1 for D (5 bases). The V end lost 8 bases, the J end lost 6 bases, and 15 bases lay between the germline ends. There are 13 residues in the CDR3. Germline V gene lookup returns CDR1 KGHSH and CDR2 LQKENI.

The chain carries TRBV30 and TRBJ2-3, with D unresolved. Germline V gene lookup returns CDR1 GTSNPN and CDR2 SVGIG (reference sequence). V dropped 0 bases and J dropped 6 bases, with 10 bases sitting between them. CDR3 length: 13 amino acids. As DNA, the CDR3 is TGTGCCTGGAGTGTACTCGTTGCGGATACGCAGTATTTT. Amino acids: CAWSVLVADTQYF.

The chain carries TRBV19 and TRBJ2-3, with D maybe TRBD2 (6 bases). The CDR3 is made up of 15 amino acids. CDR1 is LNHDA and CDR2 is SQIVND in the germline V gene (reference sequence). V lost 3 bases to trimming and J lost 2 bases, with 12 bases between them. The CDR3 DNA reads as TGTGCCAGTAGTATCGCAGGGAGGACCACAGATACGCAGTATTTT. The encoded protein is CASSIAGRTTDTQYF.

The chain recombines TRBV24-1 with TRBJ2-5; TRBD2 might be the D (6 bases). V lost 4 bases, J lost 5 bases, and 16 bases lay in between. This CDR3 has 15 amino acids. CDR1 and CDR2 (germline): KGHDR, SFDVKD. CDR3 sequence (DNA): TGTGCCACCAGTGAGGATAGCGGACTTGGGGAGACCCAGTACTTC. Its protein is CATSEDSGLGETQYF.

This clone was counted only a few times. The chain has TRBV5-4 and TRBJ2-2; TRBD2 matches 11 bases. V trimming: 0 bases; J trimming: 5 bases; junction bases outside the gene matches: 6. CDR3 size: 17 residues. Germline-derived CDR1 and CDR2 are SGHNT and YYREEE (reference sequence). The CDR3 region is CASSLGGLAVTTGELFF. The CDR3 DNA sequence: TGTGCCAGCAGCTTGGGGGGACTAGCGGTTACTACCGGGGAGCTGTTTTTT.

This clone was counted a few times. The rearrangement joins TRBV5-6 to TRBJ2-3; possible D gene TRBD1, 5 bases. This CDR3 region has 17 residues. Germline V lookup: CDR1 SGHDT, CDR2 YYEEEE. V shed 3 bases and J shed 2 bases, with 19 bases lying between them. This CDR3 is CASSWGPVGRNTDTQYF. The CDR3 DNA sequence: TGTGCCAGCAGCTGGGGCCCGGTGGGGCGGAACACAGATACGCAGTATTTT.

V gene TRBV18 combines with J gene TRBJ2-6; 10 bases are shared with TRBD2. Losses at the gene ends were 3 bases for V and 2 bases for J; bases not matched to a gene: 10. CDR1 is KGHSH and CDR2 is LQKENI in the germline V gene. The CDR3 runs 19 residues. CDR3 in DNA: TGTGCCAGCTCACCCATAGCCCTAGCGGGAGTAGCTGGGGCCAACGTCCTGACTTTC. Translating gives CASSPIALAGVAGANVLTF.

The gene calls are TRBV2 and TRBJ1-2, with 9 positions matching TRBD1. The CDR3 runs to 13 residues. The V gene end was trimmed by 8 bases and the J gene end by 4 bases; junction bases not matched to a gene: 5. The germline gives CDR1 SNHLY, CDR2 FYNNEI. CDR3 coding DNA: TGTGCCAGCCCCGGGACAGGGATCTATGGCTACACCTTC. Translation: CASPGTGIYGYTF.

The chain is built from TRBV12-5 and TRBJ1-1; D unclear. V shed 5 bases and J shed 4 bases, with 11 bases lying between them. CDR3 size: 13 residues. The germline gives CDR1 LGHNT, CDR2 FRNRAP. The DNA for the CDR3 is TGTGCTAGTGGTGATTGGGGAGGCACTGAAGCTTTCTTT. Amino acid sequence: CASGDWGGTEAFF.

The V call is TRBV5-6, the J call TRBJ2-6; 9 bases agree with TRBD2. There are 19 residues in the CDR3. In germline, CDR1 is SGHDT, CDR2 YYEEEE. With 0 bases clipped from V and 0 bases from J, the junction kept 7 bases outside the gene matches. Here the CDR3 reads CASSLGLAGPTSGANVLTF. CDR3 coding DNA: TGTGCCAGCAGCTTGGGCCTAGCGGGACCGACCTCTGGGGCCAACGTCCTGACTTTC. Using reference TRBV5-6 and TRBJ2-6 for the parts outside the CDR3, the full variable domain is DAGVTQSPTHLIKTRGQQVTLRCSPKSGHDTVSWYQQALGQGPQFIFQYYEEEERQRGNFPDRFSGHQFPNYSSELNVNALLLGDSALYLCASSLGLAGPTSGANVLTFGAGSRLTVL.

The chain combines TRBV6-2 or TRBV6-3 with TRBJ2-1, with 8 nucleotides matching TRBD2. Looked up from germline, CDR1 is MNHEY and CDR2 is SVGEGT. The J segment lost 2 bases and the V segment lost 4 bases, leaving 10 bases of the junction unmatched. This CDR3 spans 17 amino acids. The CDR3 is CASSSPVAGTTYNEQFF. As DNA, the CDR3 is TGTGCCAGCAGTTCCCCGGTAGCGGGGACTACCTACAATGAGCAGTTCTTC.

This clone was picked up one time. At one end the junction does not follow the germline gene, possibly because of a read error. The chain employs TRBV4-1 and TRBJ2-4; TRBD2 agrees at 10 bases. Germline CDR1 and CDR2: MGHRA and YSYEKL. This CDR3 has 13 residues. CDR3 amino acids: CASSQDLGLAKDF. CDR3 coding DNA: TGCGCCAGCAGCCAAGACTTGGGACTAGCGAAGGACTTC.

The V gene is TRBV7-9, the J gene TRBJ1-4, with D perhaps TRBD1 (5 bases). The CDR3 runs to 16 residues. Germline-derived CDR1 and CDR2 are SEHNR and FQNEAQ (reference sequence). V was cut by 4 bases and J by 4 bases, with 16 bases left in between. The CDR3 is CASSSTAQGDNEKLFF. DNA for the CDR3: TGTGCCAGCAGCTCGACGGCGCAAGGGGATAATGAAAAACTGTTTTTT.

This rearrangement joins TRBV5-1 to TRBJ2-5; D unclear. Germline V CDR1 and CDR2: SGHRS, YFSETQ. V dropped 5 bases and J dropped 2 bases, with 10 bases sitting between them. The CDR3 length is 13 residues. CDR3 nucleotide sequence: TGCGCCAGCAGGGCAGTTTATCAAGAGACCCAGTACTTC. This sequence encodes CASRAVYQETQYF.

This clone was recorded only once. This rearrangement joins TRBV6-5 to TRBJ2-7; 7 bases line up with TRBD1. CDR3 size: 13 residues. Germline-derived CDR1 and CDR2 are MNHEY and SVGAGI. J lost 3 bases, V lost 6 bases, and 5 bases had no gene match. CDR3 DNA: TGTGCCAGCAGCCACAGGGGTCGCTACGAGCAGTACTTC. Protein product: CASSHRGRYEQYF.

The chain employs TRBV2 and TRBJ1-3; no clear D gene. V was pared by 3 bases and J by 0 bases, with 9 bases between. The CDR3 covers 15 residues. Germline CDR1 is SNHLY and CDR2 is FYNNEI. The DNA of the CDR3 is TGTGCCAGCAGTGATTGGGCAACCTCTGGAAACACCATATATTTT. As protein: CASSDWATSGNTIYF.

V usage is TRBV4-1 and J usage is TRBJ1-1, with 7 bases lining up with TRBD1. This CDR3 is built from 14 residues. Unmatched junction bases numbered 4, after V lost 0 bases and J lost 6 bases. Germline CDR1 is MGHRA and CDR2 is YSYEKL. In nucleotides, the CDR3 is TGCGCCAGCAGCCAAGACAACAGGGGTGCTGAAGCTTTCTTT. Amino acid sequence: CASSQDNRGAEAFF.